This T cell receptor beta chain was found in a study of OX40 agonist ivuxolimab in advanced cancers. Study-wide results and caveats: Expanded clones tended on average to be more numerous among CD8+ T cells than CD4+.

As regards this clone: The antigen is unknown.

The data were produced by immunoSEQ multiplex PCR, yet TCRdb's version contains in-frame clones alone and is incomplete. The sample records about 140,000 clones, approximately 94% being singletons. This sequence was found in an adult with an advanced solid tumor such as melanoma, head and neck, liver or kidney cancer. Sequences were derived from CD4+ or CD8+ T cells sorted from blood, sampled in a trial of the OX40 agonist ivuxolimab.

CDR3 residues: CASSERGARNEQYF. The CDR3 nucleotides are TGTGCCAGCAGTGAACGCGGGGCGAGGAACGAGCAGTACTTC. V gene TRBV25-1 combines with J gene TRBJ2-7; a weak D match, TRBD2 (6 bases). The germline V and J ends were trimmed by 2 bases and 5 bases, with 13 bases remaining between them. This CDR3 spans 14 amino acids. Germline CDR1 MGHDK, CDR2 SYGVNS.